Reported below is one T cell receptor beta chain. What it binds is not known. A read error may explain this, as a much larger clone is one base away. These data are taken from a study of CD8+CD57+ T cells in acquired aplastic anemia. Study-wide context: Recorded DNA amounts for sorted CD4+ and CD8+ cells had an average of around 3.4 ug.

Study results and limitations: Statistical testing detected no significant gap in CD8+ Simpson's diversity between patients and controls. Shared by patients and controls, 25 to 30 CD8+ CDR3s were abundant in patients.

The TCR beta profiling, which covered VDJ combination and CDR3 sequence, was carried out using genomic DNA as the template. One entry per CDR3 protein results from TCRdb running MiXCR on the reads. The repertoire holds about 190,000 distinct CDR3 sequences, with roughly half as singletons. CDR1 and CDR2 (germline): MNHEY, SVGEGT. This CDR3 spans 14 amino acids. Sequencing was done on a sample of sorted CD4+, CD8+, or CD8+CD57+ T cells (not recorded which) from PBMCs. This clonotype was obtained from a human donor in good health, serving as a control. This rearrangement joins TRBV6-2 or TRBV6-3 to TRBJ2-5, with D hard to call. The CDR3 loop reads CVSSPRATMETQYF. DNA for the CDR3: TGTGTCAGCAGTCCCCGGGCCACGATGGAGACCCAGTACTTC.